These 31 T cell receptor beta chains were all obtained from the same sample, sequenced in a study of cytomegalovirus exposure and HLA in healthy donors. 60 Vbeta and 13 Jbeta primers were used in PCR. Clones were read by immunoSEQ multiplex PCR, and TCRdb kept only the in-frame ones, dropping some. This table holds some 170,000 clones, roughly 85% found once. The sample consisted of PBMCs. All receptors come from a man between 18 and 35 years old in good health and CMV-seropositive.

V and J are TRBV4-2 and TRBJ2-1; possibly TRBD2 for D (6 bases). Germline V gene sequence: CDR1 LGHNA, CDR2 YNFKEQ. Trimming stripped 1 base from V and 6 bases from J, with 13 bases between. The CDR3 totals 15 residues. CDR3 region: CASSQGVVGGNEQFF. CDR3 in DNA: TGTGCCAGCAGCCAAGGGGTTGTGGGGGGCAATGAGCAGTTCTTC.

This chain joins TRBV7-8 and TRBJ2-5; D is unclear. The germline V gene encodes CDR1 SGHVS and CDR2 FQNEAQ. V was clipped by 1 base and J by 5 bases, with 8 bases between them. This CDR3 spans 13 amino acids. Written as DNA, the CDR3 is TGTGCCAGCAGCTTAGGTGGCCCGGAGACCCAGTACTTC. Encoded protein: CASSLGGPETQYF.

This rearrangement joins TRBV5-8 to TRBJ1-1; unclear D gene. Germline CDR1 and CDR2: SGHTS and YDEGEE. The germline V and J ends were trimmed by 1 base and 4 bases, with 8 bases remaining between them. This CDR3 is 13 amino acids long. CDR3 sequence reads: CASSLIPGTEAFF. CDR3 DNA: TGTGCCAGCAGCTTGATCCCAGGCACTGAAGCTTTCTTT.

V and J are TRBV12-5 and TRBJ2-1; tentative D call: TRBD2 (5 bases). V shed 1 base and J shed 5 bases, with 21 bases lying between them. The CDR3 runs to 18 residues. Germline V CDR1 and CDR2: LGHNT, FRNRAP. The CDR3: CASGLDGILRVGDNEQFF. As DNA, the CDR3 is TGTGCTAGTGGTTTGGACGGCATCCTTAGGGTCGGGGACAATGAGCAGTTCTTC.

The genes are TRBV7-2 and TRBJ2-1; TRBD2 agrees at 11 bases. CDR3 length: 16 amino acids. Germline assignment: CDR1 SGHTA and CDR2 FQGNSA. Trimming took 5 bases from V and 5 from J; bases not matched to a gene: 8. CDR3: CASSPDRTSGHNEQFF. The CDR3 DNA follows: TGTGCCAGCAGCCCAGATCGGACTAGCGGGCACAATGAGCAGTTCTTC.

V is TRBV29-1 and J is TRBJ2-5; perhaps TRBD2 as D (6 bases). In germline, CDR1 is SQVTM, CDR2 ANQGSEA. The CDR3 extends over 13 amino acids. Trimming took 2 bases from V and 4 from J, leaving 11 bases between them. DNA of the CDR3: TGCAGCGTTGAACGCGGGGCTGGAGAGACCCAGTACTTC. Residues: CSVERGAGETQYF.

V gene TRBV9 combines with J gene TRBJ2-1; 8 nucleotides match TRBD1. Germline CDR1 SGDLS, CDR2 YYNGEE. V lost 0 bases and J lost 9; bases outside the gene matches: 8. CDR3 length: 15 amino acids. The CDR3 nucleotides read TGTGCCAGCAGCGTAGGTGGGACAGGCCTTACTGAGCAGTTCTTC. It codes for CASSVGGTGLTEQFF.

The V and J genes are TRBV6-6 and TRBJ1-1; D gene uncertain. The germline V gene has CDR1 MNHNY and CDR2 SVGAGI (reference sequence). Between the trimmed V and J ends, which lost 5 bases and 7 bases, there was a span of 14 bases. CDR3 length: 13 residues. CDR3 in DNA: TGTGCCAGCAGTCTAGTGGGTTCGCGTGAAGCTTTCTTT. Its protein product is CASSLVGSREAFF.

This sequence joins TRBV7-6 and TRBJ2-1; 11 bases are a match to TRBD2. Germline lookup yields CDR1 SGHVS and CDR2 FNYEAQ. V gave up 6 bases and J gave up 0 bases; unmatched junction bases: 4. This CDR3 contains 16 residues. CDR3 region: CASRPLAGGSYNEQFF. The CDR3 DNA reads TGTGCCAGCAGGCCCCTAGCGGGAGGCTCCTACAATGAGCAGTTCTTC.

The V gene is TRBV28, the J gene TRBJ2-7; D uncertain. The CDR3 is 14 amino acids. V lost 6 bases, J lost 1 base, and 13 bases lay in between. Germline CDR1 MDHEN, CDR2 SYDVKM. In nucleotides, the CDR3 is TGTGCCAGCAGCCCCGTGGCGGAGTCCTACGAGCAGTACTTC. Translating it yields CASSPVAESYEQYF.

The rearrangement links TRBV5-6 to TRBJ1-2; TRBD1 is a possible D gene (6 bases). Germline assignment: CDR1 SGHDT and CDR2 YYEEEE. This CDR3 is 13 amino acids long. Trimming left V 2 bases short and J 5 bases short, with 10 bases between. CDR3 coding DNA: TGTGCCAGCAGCTTTATGCAGGGGTATGGCTACACCTTC. Its translation: CASSFMQGYGYTF.

The rearrangement joins TRBV18 to TRBJ1-1; D not certain. Germline lookup yields CDR1 KGHSH and CDR2 LQKENI. The CDR3 runs 13 residues. Trimming took off 5 bases at V and 1 base at J, with 8 bases between the two ends. CDR3 protein: CASSYFPNTEAFF. For the CDR3, the DNA is TGTGCCAGCTCATACTTTCCGAACACTGAAGCTTTCTTT.

The J gene is TRBJ1-2, the V gene TRBV28, with D unresolved. This CDR3 has 14 residues. V lost 10 bases to trimming and J lost 0 bases, with 15 bases between them. Per germline, CDR1 MDHEN and CDR2 SYDVKM. This chain's CDR3 is CATRRESPNYGYTF. DNA of the CDR3: TGTGCCACCAGGAGGGAGTCTCCTAACTATGGCTACACCTTC.

The V call is TRBV7-3, the J call TRBJ1-1; D gene ambiguous. This CDR3 comprises 16 residues. V was pared by 0 bases and J by 5 bases, with 16 bases between. Germline assignment: CDR1 SGHTA and CDR2 FQGTGA. CDR3 protein: CASSLTSFERSTEAFF. CDR3 DNA sequence: TGTGCCAGCAGCTTAACGTCATTCGAGAGGTCGACTGAAGCTTTCTTT.

This chain links TRBV6-1 with TRBJ1-4; tentatively, D is TRBD1 (6 bases). Trimming pared 4 bases from V and 8 bases from J, leaving 17 bases between. CDR1 and CDR2 (germline): MNHNS, SASEGT. The CDR3 has 15 amino acids. Here the CDR3 DNA reads TGTGCCAGCAGTGGCCCGAGGGGGGGATGGGAAAAACTGTTTTTT. Protein: CASSGPRGGWEKLFF.

This rearrangement joins TRBV19 to TRBJ1-4; no definite D call. The length of the CDR3 is 14 residues. The V end lost 5 bases, the J end lost 7 bases, and 14 bases lay between the germline ends. Germline V lookup: CDR1 LNHDA, CDR2 SQIVND (reference sequence). This CDR3 is CASSPRGWGEKLFF. The CDR3 nucleotides are TGTGCCAGTAGTCCCCGGGGATGGGGTGAAAAACTGTTTTTT.

This clone appeared a single time. Germline is not matched at one junction end, which may reflect a read error. The rearrangement uses TRBV27 and TRBJ1-4; 7 bases line up with TRBD1. The V gene's germline CDR1 is MNHEY and CDR2 SMNVEV (reference sequence). This CDR3 region has 12 residues. The CDR3 DNA reads TGTGCCAGCAAGACAGGGAATGGAAAACTGTTTTTT. It encodes CASKTGNGKLFF.

The chain carries TRBV28 and TRBJ2-1; weak D call: TRBD1 (6 bases). The CDR3 spans 16 residues. CDR1 and CDR2 (germline): MDHEN, SYDVKM. The V end lost 5 bases, the J end lost 0 bases, and 14 bases lay between the germline ends. The CDR3 sequence is CASSTVQGFSYNEQFF. The CDR3 DNA follows: TGTGCCAGCAGTACCGTTCAGGGGTTCTCCTACAATGAGCAGTTCTTC.

The CDR3 DNA sequence: TGTGCCAGCAGTGTCGACATGTCTGGAAACACCATATATTTT. It encodes CASSVDMSGNTIYF. The chain uses TRBV6-6 and TRBJ1-3, with D unresolved. This CDR3 has 14 amino acids. The germline CDR1 and CDR2 sequences are MNHNY and SVGAGI (reference sequence). Trimming pared 5 bases from V and 1 base from J, leaving 9 bases between.

The chain carries TRBV7-9 and TRBJ2-2, with D tentatively TRBD1 (5 bases). The CDR3 length is 12 residues. V dropped 8 bases and J dropped 3 bases, with 7 bases sitting between them. CDR1 is SEHNR, CDR2 FQNEAQ, per germline (reference sequence). The DNA for the CDR3 is TGTGCCAGCGGCAGGGACACCGGGGAGCTGTTTTTT. Protein product: CASGRDTGELFF.

This rearrangement joins TRBV7-9 to TRBJ1-1; no firm D call. Looked up from germline, CDR1 is SEHNR and CDR2 is FQNEAQ (reference sequence). The CDR3 spans 15 residues. Trimming pared 1 base from V and 1 base from J, leaving 10 bases between. CDR3 DNA sequence: TGTGCCAGCAGCTTAGTCTTCTCCGGGAACACTGAAGCTTTCTTT. This codes for CASSLVFSGNTEAFF.

As regards this clone: The missing conserved phenylalanine or tryptophan at the end of this CDR3 makes a read error likely. This rearrangement joins TRBV2 to TRBJ1-6, with TRBD1 identical over 7 bases. Losses at the gene ends were 3 bases for V and 4 bases for J; bases not matched to a gene: 12. This CDR3 region has 18 residues. The germline CDR1 and CDR2 sequences are SNHLY and FYNNEI. The CDR3 is CASSDATETGRYNSPLHL. The CDR3 DNA reads TGTGCCAGCAGTGACGCGACAGAGACAGGGAGATATAATTCACCCCTCCACCTT.

This chain uses TRBV23-1 with TRBJ2-4; D perhaps matches TRBD1 (5 bases). Being an ORF, TRBV23-1 has a function that is uncertain. V lost 4 bases, J lost 3 bases, and 22 bases lay in between. The CDR3 sequence is 18 residues long. In nucleotides, the CDR3 is TGCGCCAGCAGTCTCTTCACGTGCAGGGTCGAGAGCAAAAACATTCAGTACTTC. Protein sequence: CASSLFTCRVESKNIQYF.

The chain carries TRBV5-4 and TRBJ2-5; a possible D gene is TRBD2 (6 bases). The germline V gene has CDR1 SGHNT and CDR2 YYREEE (reference sequence). The CDR3 extends over 14 amino acids. Trimming removed 3 bases at V and 3 bases at J, with 12 bases between. As DNA, the CDR3 is TGTGCCAGCAGCTCGTCGGGACTCGAAGAGACCCAGTACTTC. Translated, it gives CASSSSGLEETQYF.

The chain joins TRBV5-1 to TRBJ2-7; 7 bases agree with TRBD1. This CDR3 comprises 15 residues. Germline V gene data show CDR1 as SGHRS and CDR2 as YFSETQ. With 3 bases clipped from V and 5 bases from J, the junction kept 11 bases outside the gene matches. This CDR3 is CASSSITGVRDEQYF. Written as DNA, the CDR3 is TGCGCCAGCAGCTCGATAACAGGGGTCCGCGACGAGCAGTACTTC. Drawing the rest from reference TRBV5-1 and TRBJ2-7, the complete variable domain is KAGVTQTPRYLIKTRGQQVTLSCSPISGHRSVSWYQQTPGQGLQFLFEYFSETQRNKGNFPGRFSGRQFSNSRSEMNVSTLELGDSALYLCASSSITGVRDEQYFGPGTRLTVT.

J is TRBJ1-2 and V is TRBV5-4; 9 bases line up with TRBD1. The CDR3 sequence is 19 residues long. Germline trimming cut 2 bases from V and 4 bases from J; bases unmatched to any gene: 18. Germline CDR1 and CDR2: SGHNT and YYREEE (reference sequence). CDR3 sequence reads: CASSFMPPPGQGRLYGYTF. CDR3 DNA: TGTGCCAGCAGCTTCATGCCGCCCCCGGGACAGGGTAGGCTCTATGGCTACACCTTC.

This chain uses TRBV5-5 with TRBJ2-7; no definite D call. CDR3 length: 16 amino acids. Trimming took 4 bases from V and 6 from J, leaving 23 bases between them. Looked up from germline, CDR1 is SGHKS and CDR2 is YYEKEE (reference sequence). CDR3 in DNA: TGTGCCAGCAGCGGCACAGCACCACGTTGGGCGACCGAGCAGTACTTC. Its protein product is CASSGTAPRWATEQYF.

V is TRBV27 and J is TRBJ2-7, with D possibly matching TRBD1 (5 bases). Per germline, CDR1 MNHEY and CDR2 SMNVEV (reference sequence). The CDR3 sequence is 12 residues long. With 6 bases removed from V and 6 bases from J, the gap between germline ends came to 12 bases. CDR3 bases: TGTGCCAGCAGCTCCGCAGGGCCCGAGCAGTACTTC. It specifies CASSSAGPEQYF.

CDR3 bases: TGTGCCAGCAGTTACACAGGGGGCACCGGGGAGCTGTTTTTT. Its translation: CASSYTGGTGELFF. V gene TRBV11-3 combines with J gene TRBJ2-2, with 8 bases lining up with TRBD1. The CDR3 loop spans 14 amino acids. CDR1 SGHNT and CDR2 YENEEA come from the germline V gene. V gave up 6 bases and J gave up 4 bases; unmatched junction bases: 4.

This chain uses TRBV6-5 with TRBJ1-1, with TRBD1 identical over 7 bases. Germline lookup yields CDR1 MNHEY and CDR2 SVGAGI. V lost 2 bases and J lost 4; bases outside the gene matches: 4. This CDR3 region has 14 residues. The CDR3 sequence is CASSYTGVGTEAFF. The CDR3 DNA sequence: TGTGCCAGCAGTTACACAGGGGTTGGCACTGAAGCTTTCTTT.

This chain connects TRBV27 to TRBJ2-7; 7 bases align to TRBD2. The CDR3 runs to 15 residues. Germline V CDR1 and CDR2: MNHEY, SMNVEV (reference sequence). The V gene end was trimmed by 1 base and the J gene end by 3 bases; junction bases not matched to a gene: 6. The CDR3: CASSLFPSGYYEQYF. CDR3 in DNA: TGTGCCAGCAGTTTATTCCCTAGCGGCTACTACGAGCAGTACTTC.